What follows are 18 T cell receptor beta chains derived from one specimen sequenced in a study of blood T cell repertoires in COVID-19. The table came from immunoSEQ multiplex PCR; TCRdb's copy has only in-frame clones and leaves some out. This sample has under 250,000 clones, with 70% to 90% found just once. The sequencing input was peripheral blood. The receptor source for this set is a man between 50 and 59 years old who had recovered from COVID-19.

The CDR3 sequence is CASSRTSEYNEQFF. The CDR3 DNA sequence: TGTGCCAGCTCACGGACTAGCGAGTACAATGAGCAGTTCTTC. The chain links TRBV18 to TRBJ2-1; 9 bases are a match to TRBD2. CDR1 is KGHSH, CDR2 LQKENI, per germline. The CDR3 consists of 14 residues. Unmatched junction bases numbered 2, after V lost 4 bases and J lost 4 bases.

V and J are TRBV7-2 and TRBJ2-7; 8 nucleotides agree with TRBD2. This CDR3 contains 16 residues. V shed 5 bases, J shed 3 bases, and the junction held 12 bases outside the gene matches. Germline CDR1 reads SGHTA; CDR2 reads FQGNSA. Here the CDR3 DNA reads TGTGCCAGCAGCGAAGGAGTAGCGGGGACCCTCTACGAGCAGTACTTC. Translated: CASSEGVAGTLYEQYF.

CDR3 protein: CASSLARAAEQYF. The CDR3 DNA reads TGTGCCAGCAGCTTAGCGAGGGCGGCCGAGCAGTACTTC. The chain links TRBV7-6 to TRBJ2-7, with a tentative D call TRBD2 (5 bases). This CDR3 contains 13 residues. Germline values: CDR1 SGHVS, CDR2 FNYEAQ. V was shortened by 0 bases and J by 6 bases, with 9 bases between the two germline ends.

The rearrangement uses TRBV6-5 and TRBJ1-1; 8 bases are shared with TRBD1. The CDR3 consists of 15 residues. Per germline, CDR1 MNHEY and CDR2 SVGAGI. V shed 0 bases and J 4 bases; nucleotides not matched to a gene: 4. The DNA of the CDR3 is TGTGCCAGCAGTTACTCGAGTCAGGGGGCCACTGAAGCTTTCTTT. This gives the protein CASSYSSQGATEAFF.

This clone showed up just once. V is TRBV9 and J is TRBJ1-2; 8 positions match TRBD1. Losses at the gene ends were 3 bases for V and 8 bases for J; bases not matched to a gene: 12. The germline gives CDR1 SGDLS, CDR2 YYNGEE. The CDR3 is made up of 15 amino acids. CDR3 DNA sequence: TGTGCCAGCAGCGGTGACAGGGGAGTAGTCGGGGGCTACACCTTC. This sequence encodes CASSGDRGVVGGYTF.

The gene calls are TRBV5-1 and TRBJ1-2; D unclear. Trimming took 4 bases from V and 4 from J, leaving 11 bases between them. Per germline, CDR1 SGHRS and CDR2 YFSETQ. The CDR3 runs to 13 residues. The CDR3 bases are TGCGCCAGCAGCCCCGTTCCGGTCTATGGCTACACCTTC. Protein sequence: CASSPVPVYGYTF.

This chain links TRBV10-1 with TRBJ2-1; TRBD1 is a possible D gene (5 bases). Trimming left V 4 bases short and J 12 bases short, with 13 bases between. Germline V gene sequence: CDR1 WNHNN, CDR2 SYGVQD (reference sequence). This CDR3 is 12 amino acids long. The chain's CDR3 is CASSGGLVGQFF. DNA for the CDR3: TGCGCCAGCAGTGGGGGCCTGGTGGGGCAGTTCTTC.

The CDR3 protein is CASSLGQGLTQYF. The CDR3 DNA reads TGCGCCAGCAGCTTGGGACAGGGTTTGACCCAGTACTTC. The chain recombines TRBV5-1 with TRBJ2-5; 7 nucleotides align to TRBD1. The CDR3 has 13 residues. The germline V gene encodes CDR1 SGHRS and CDR2 YFSETQ. With V trimmed by 0 bases and J by 7 bases, 3 bases remained unmatched.

V is TRBV5-4 and J is TRBJ1-2; D perhaps matches TRBD1 (6 bases). CDR3 length: 13 residues. Germline-derived CDR1 and CDR2 are SGHNT and YYREEE (reference sequence). Trimming left V 0 bases short and J 8 bases short, with 11 bases between. CDR3 sequence reads: CASSLDRVDGYTF. In DNA, the CDR3 is TGTGCCAGCAGCTTGGACAGGGTTGACGGCTACACCTTC.

The V and J genes are TRBV6-5 and TRBJ1-6; 9 bases are a match to TRBD1. Looked up from germline, CDR1 is MNHEY and CDR2 is SVGAGI. This CDR3 is built from 13 residues. With V trimmed by 10 bases and J by 8 bases, 6 bases remained unmatched. As DNA, the CDR3 is TGTGCCAACACGGGACAGGGAGATTCACCCCTCCACTTT. This codes for CANTGQGDSPLHF.

The CDR3 spells CASSPETGGWETQYF. In DNA form, the CDR3 reads TGTGCCAGCAGCCCCGAGACAGGGGGCTGGGAGACCCAGTACTTC. The genes are TRBV3-1 (or the pseudogene TRBV3-2) and TRBJ2-5, with 10 bases that match TRBD1. V lost 4 bases to trimming and J lost 5 bases; unmatched junction nucleotides: 7. The length of the CDR3 is 15 residues. CDR1 LGHDT and CDR2 YNNKEL come from the germline V gene (reference sequence).

V is TRBV10-2 and J is TRBJ2-1, with 11 bases identical to TRBD2. Germline CDR1 and CDR2: WSHSY and SAAADI. Unmatched junction bases numbered 6, after V lost 5 bases and J lost 6 bases. The length of the CDR3 is 15 residues. CDR3 bases: TGCGCCAGCAGTTTAGCGGGAGGGCCGGGCAATGAGCAGTTCTTC. This gives the protein CASSLAGGPGNEQFF.

This rearrangement joins TRBV19 to TRBJ2-1, with D possibly being TRBD1 (6 bases). V was cut by 4 bases and J by 4 bases, with 14 bases left in between. This CDR3 spans 15 amino acids. In germline, CDR1 is LNHDA, CDR2 SQIVND (reference sequence). The CDR3 loop reads CASSTLGTRYNEQFF. CDR3 DNA sequence: TGTGCCAGTAGTACCCTCGGGACAAGATACAATGAGCAGTTCTTC.

CDR3 in DNA: TGTGCCACCAGCAGAGATCGACTAGCGGGAGTCTACGAGCAGTACTTC. Translated, it gives CATSRDRLAGVYEQYF. The V gene is TRBV15, the J gene TRBJ2-7; 12 bases map to TRBD2. With 0 bases clipped from V and 3 bases from J, the junction kept 3 bases outside the gene matches. The CDR3 is 16 residues long. CDR1 and CDR2 from the germline V gene are LNHNV and YYDKDF (reference sequence).

The rearrangement uses TRBV5-4 and TRBJ2-1; 11 positions match TRBD2. With V trimmed by 2 bases and J by 7 bases, 5 bases remained unmatched. This CDR3 has 15 amino acids. Germline V gives CDR1 SGHNT, CDR2 YYREEE (reference sequence). The CDR3 DNA reads TGTGCCAGCAGCTTAACTAGCGGGAGATTAAATGAGCAGTTCTTC. It specifies CASSLTSGRLNEQFF.

The chain combines TRBV18 with TRBJ2-7; TRBD1 is a possible D gene (5 bases). CDR1 is KGHSH and CDR2 is LQKENI in the germline V gene. With 1 base removed from V and 5 bases from J, the gap between germline ends came to 12 bases. The CDR3 consists of 14 residues. The CDR3, as DNA: TGTGCCAGCTCACCACGGGCAGGGTTCGACGAGCAGTACTTC. Translating gives CASSPRAGFDEQYF.

The chain joins TRBV3-1 (or the pseudogene TRBV3-2) to TRBJ2-5, with TRBD2 identical over 13 bases. This CDR3 is built from 17 residues. CDR1 is LGHDT, CDR2 YNNKEL, per germline (reference sequence). The V and J ends lost 1 base and 2 bases, in that order; junction bases with no gene match: 4. CDR3 sequence reads: CASSQGLAGGRQETQYF. DNA for the CDR3: TGTGCCAGCAGCCAAGGACTAGCGGGAGGAAGGCAAGAGACCCAGTACTTC.

For the CDR3, the DNA is TGTGCCAGCCGACAAGGACTAGCGGGAGGTAGGACCGGGGAGCTGTTTTTT. This sequence encodes CASRQGLAGGRTGELFF. The chain joins TRBV27 to TRBJ2-2, with 14 bases identical to TRBD2. The germline gives CDR1 MNHEY, CDR2 SMNVEV (reference sequence). This CDR3 contains 17 residues. V lost 8 bases to trimming and J lost 5 bases; unmatched junction nucleotides: 10.